Listed below are T cell receptor beta chains from one sample, sequenced in a study of T-cell memory formation after mild COVID-19. MiXCR, run by TCRdb on the 5' RACE reads, gives a single entry per CDR3 protein. The sample lists hundreds of thousands of distinct CDR3 sequences, about a sixth seen once, with approximately 12% in the top ten. The specimen sequenced was PBMCs or a T cell subset sorted from them (not recorded which). All receptors come from an adult woman who had mild COVID-19 (a few samples of this study predate the infection). Cell type and time point are not known. Both conserved end residues are part of each CDR3. Fields, in order: V gene, CDR3 length, CDR3 protein.

>TRBV7-6|14
CASSSGDSGEKLFF
>TRBV24-1|16
CATSEPGHRRPDTQYF
>TRBV7-2|15
CASSLVRQGGEKLFF
>TRBV29-1|13
CSVQRGSTYEQYF
>TRBV24-1|11
CATSRGDTQYF
>TRBV7-2|15
CASSLGPGGSYEQYF
>TRBV12-3/TRBV12-4|12
CASVGLSNEQFF
>TRBV29-1|13
CSVTDRGVTEAFF
>TRBV24-1|15
CATSDSGTGRNEQFF
>TRBV7-6|14
CASSLAPVAETQYF
>TRBV29-1|15
CSVELRSGTGYEQYF
>TRBV12-3/TRBV12-4|17
CASSPKESYVFDTEAFF
>TRBV4-3|17
CASSHEPLLAAQETQYF
>TRBV9|14
CASSVRPVNTEAFF
>TRBV24-1|12
CATSDNFDTQYF
>TRBV15|14
CATSAQTGSYGYTF
>TRBV6-1|14
CASTGTGWADTQYF
>TRBV3-1|12
CASSLGRYEQFF